What follows are 18 T cell receptor beta chains derived from one specimen sequenced in a study of tumor-infiltrating lymphocytes in primary liver carcinoma. Unsorted bulk tissue of roughly 17-33 mg yielded co-extracted RNA and DNA. Production of TCR beta cDNA used 400 to 600 ng total RNA together with a constant-region primer. Slightly modified ARM-PCR, run as three nested multiplex PCR rounds, produced the TCR beta libraries. The first two PCR rounds, approximately 11 cycles each, used TRBV1-TRBV30 forward primers and a C-beta reverse primer. In TCRdb, the multiplex PCR reads were re-called with MiXCR into one record per CDR3 protein. Found here are about 100,000 distinct CDR3 sequences, over 55% of them singletons; the top ten hold 7.5% to 10%. Sequenced input: liver tumor tissue from sampling region 5. Subset specified: tumor region T5, tumor centre. These receptors were collected from a woman aged 55 to 70 with primary liver carcinoma and hepatitis B virus infection.

On this clonotype: The CDR3 does not end in the conserved phenylalanine or tryptophan, so this is likely a read error. The chain uses TRBV11-2 and TRBJ2-1; TRBD1 agrees at 7 bases. CDR3 length: 17 amino acids. CDR1 is SGHAT and CDR2 is FQNNGV in the germline V gene. Here the CDR3 DNA reads TGTGCTAGTAGCTTACGACCGGGACAGAGATTCTACAATGAGCAGTTCCTC. Its protein product is CASSLRPGQRFYNEQFL.

Concerning this clonotype: An end of the junction does not agree with germline; a read error may underlie this. V usage is TRBV11-3 and J usage is TRBJ2-7; the D is unclear. The CDR3 sequence is 14 residues long. Per the germline V gene, CDR1 is SGHNT and CDR2 is YENEEA. Here the CDR3 reads CASSLASIEYEEYF. The CDR3 DNA reads TGTGCCAGCAGCTTAGCCAGCATAGAATACGAGGAGTACTTC. The variable domain in full, completed from reference TRBV11-3 and TRBJ2-7, reads EAGVVQSPRYKIIEKKQPVAFWCNPISGHNTLYWYLQNLGQGPELLIRYENEEAVDDSQLPKDRFSAERLKGVDSTLKIQPAELGDSAVYLCASSLASIEYEEYFGPGTRLTVT.

About this clonotype: The junction does not match germline at one end; this may be a read error. The CDR3 reads CTSSLAGRPSYEQRF. The CDR3 DNA is TGTACCAGCAGCTTAGCGGGACGGCCCTCCTACGAGCAGCGCTTC. The V and J genes are TRBV11-2 and TRBJ2-7; 8 bases line up with TRBD2. Per the germline V gene, CDR1 is SGHAT and CDR2 is FQNNGV. The CDR3 is 15 amino acids.

The gene calls are TRBV29-1 and TRBJ1-2; the D gene is possibly TRBD1 (6 bases). The CDR3 has 13 amino acids. CDR1 and CDR2 from the germline V gene are SQVTM and ANQGSEA. V dropped 7 bases and J dropped 8 bases, with 20 bases sitting between them. The CDR3 sequence: CSAVQDSMDGYTF. CDR3 bases: TGCAGCGCCGTTCAGGACAGCATGGACGGCTACACCTTC.

Comments on this clonotype: At one of its ends the junction is not consistent with the germline gene, which may arise from a read error. V usage is TRBV6-4 and J usage is TRBJ2-3; 8 nucleotides align to TRBD2. Germline CDR1 reads MRHNA; CDR2 reads SNTAGT. The CDR3 has 15 amino acids. CDR3 sequence reads: CASSDLAGSSDTQYF. CDR3 in DNA: TGTGCCAGCAGTGATTTAGCGGGAAGTTCAGATACACAGTATTTT.

About this clonotype itself: Given the absence of the conserved phenylalanine or tryptophan at the CDR3 end, a read error is likely. No DNA is shown, since the ends of the CDR3 on it are uncertain; the CDR3 is the one TCRdb lists. The CDR3 region is CASSADKAIKYI. The genes are TRBV5-1 and TRBJ2-5. The germline CDR1 and CDR2 sequences are SGHRS and YFSETQ. The CDR3 is 12 residues long, counting both termini.

Points on this clonotype: This sequence may be a read error, since a much larger clone differs from it by one base. The V call is TRBV5-4, the J call TRBJ2-7; 11 nucleotides match TRBD1. There are 14 residues in the CDR3. Germline CDR1 is SGHNT and CDR2 is YYREEE (reference sequence). As DNA, the CDR3 is TGTGCCAGCAGCAGGACAGGGGGCGTTGACGAGCACTACTTC. Encoded protein: CASSRTGGVDEHYF. Together with reference TRBV5-4 and TRBJ2-7, the CDR3 gives the full variable domain: ETGVTQSPTHLIKTRGQQVTLRCSSQSGHNTVSWYQQALGQGPQFIFQYYREEENGRGNFPPRFSGLQFPNYSSELNVNALELDDSALYLCASSRTGGVDEHYFGPGTRLTVT.

Turning to this clonotype: A much larger clonotype is one base distant, so this may be a read error. The V call is TRBV25-1, the J call TRBJ2-1; possible D gene TRBD2, 6 bases. Germline CDR1 MGHDK, CDR2 SYGVNS. The CDR3 sequence is 12 residues long. V lost 8 bases to trimming and J lost 9 bases, with 14 bases between them. The CDR3 bases are TGTGCCAGCCACGGGAGAGACATTGAGCAGTTCTTC. Its protein product is CASHGRDIEQFF.

A word on this clonotype: One base away lies a much larger clone, so this may be a sequencing read error. This chain joins TRBV5-1 and TRBJ2-1; D perhaps matches TRBD2 (5 bases). Per the germline V gene, CDR1 is SGHRS and CDR2 is YFSETQ. Trimming took off 6 bases at V and 0 bases at J, with 19 bases between the two ends. The CDR3 length is 17 residues. CDR3 sequence (DNA): TGCGCCAGCACCCCAGATTCGAGCGGAAGCTCCTACAATGAGCAGTTCTTC. Encoded protein: CASTPDSSGSSYNEQFF. Variable domain in full (rest from reference TRBV5-1 and TRBJ2-1): KAGVTQTPRYLIKTRGQQVTLSCSPISGHRSVSWYQQTPGQGLQFLFEYFSETQRNKGNFPGRFSGRQFSNSRSEMNVSTLELGDSALYLCASTPDSSGSSYNEQFFGPGTRLTVL.

Of note for this clonotype: An end of the junction differs from the germline gene, which may be a read error. The V and J genes are TRBV7-8 and TRBJ2-2, with 7 bases lining up with TRBD2. Germline loops: CDR1 SGHVS, CDR2 FQNEAQ. This CDR3 spans 16 amino acids. CDR3 in amino acids: CVSSLRGDSNTGELFF. CDR3 DNA sequence: TGTGTCAGCAGCTTACGGGGGGACTCCAACACCGGGGAGCTGTTTTTT.

Details on this clonotype: One end of the junction fails to match germline, which may point to a read error. V is TRBV28 and J is TRBJ2-3; D is unresolved. CDR1 and CDR2 (germline): MDHEN, SYDVKM. The CDR3 has 12 amino acids. In DNA, the CDR3 is TGTGGCAGCAGCCAGTATCCAGATACGCAGTATTTT. It is translated as CGSSQYPDTQYF.

The gene calls are TRBV5-4 and TRBJ2-7, with 8 bases matching TRBD2. After removal of 4 bases from V and 3 bases from J, the junction contained 6 bases not matched to a gene. The CDR3 runs to 14 residues. From germline, CDR1 is SGHNT and CDR2 YYREEE (reference sequence). This chain's CDR3 is CASSLSLAGYEQYF. DNA for the CDR3: TGTGCCAGCAGCCTGAGTCTAGCGGGCTACGAGCAGTACTTC.

Comment on this clonotype: A read error may account for a junction end that differs from germline. The gene calls are TRBV29-1 and TRBJ2-3; D might be TRBD1 (5 bases). CDR3 length: 13 residues. Germline V gives CDR1 SQVTM, CDR2 ANQGSEA. For the CDR3, the DNA is TGCAGGGCCGGAATCACGAGCACAGGTACGCAGTATTTT. This sequence encodes CRAGITSTGTQYF.

The rearrangement uses TRBV2 and TRBJ2-3; no definite D call. Per germline, CDR1 SNHLY and CDR2 FYNNEI. The CDR3 runs 13 residues. Trimming cost V 3 bases and J 4 bases, with 8 bases left between them. This chain's CDR3 is CASSDLLPDTQYF. The CDR3 nucleotides read TGTGCCAGCAGTGACCTGTTGCCAGATACGCAGTATTTT.

This sequence joins TRBV28 and TRBJ2-2; no firm D call. V was pared by 2 bases and J by 3 bases, with 4 bases between. CDR1 and CDR2 from the germline V gene are MDHEN and SYDVKM. There are 13 residues in the CDR3. This CDR3 reads CASSLPYTGELFF. CDR3 bases: TGTGCCAGCAGTTTACCCTACACCGGGGAGCTGTTTTTT.

A word on this clonotype: This sequence may be a read error, since a much larger clone differs from it by one base. The chain links TRBV7-8 to TRBJ1-5; D call uncertain. Per germline, CDR1 SGHVS and CDR2 FQNEAQ. The V end was cut by 5 bases, the J end by 1 base, with 15 bases between. This CDR3 spans 16 amino acids. The CDR3 DNA follows: TGTGCCAGCAGCCCTAGGATCGGAGGGAGCAATCAGCCCCAGCATTTT. Protein: CASSPRIGGSNQPQHF.

A remark on this clonotype: The CDR3 end shows no conserved phenylalanine or tryptophan, and so a read error is likely. It is unclear where the CDR3 begins or ends on the DNA, so no DNA is shown, and the CDR3 is as TCRdb lists it. The CDR3 sequence: CATKGKGSLAYEQNL. This chain uses TRBV11-2 with TRBJ2-7; the table gives TRBD1 as D, unverified against the DNA. Germline V gene lookup returns CDR1 SGHAT and CDR2 FQNNGV. The CDR3 spans 15 amino acids, including both terminal residues.

This clonotype was seen only a few times. The V call is TRBV5-1, the J call TRBJ2-1, with no clear D. This CDR3 is 11 amino acids long. Trimming pared 4 bases from V and 8 bases from J, leaving 7 bases between. Germline CDR1 reads SGHRS; CDR2 reads YFSETQ. This CDR3 reads CASSPDYEQFF. CDR3 nucleotide sequence: TGCGCCAGCAGCCCCGACTATGAGCAGTTCTTC.